This T cell receptor (beta chain) came from a study of blood T cell repertoires in COVID-19. Study at large: Researchers got acute and convalescent COVID-19 samples from the United States, Italy and Spain. T cells, B-cell-depleted T cells, or PBMCs supplied cDNA or gDNA.

Some clones are missing from TCRdb's copy, which holds only in-frame ones; the method was immunoSEQ multiplex PCR. The table records 300,000 or so clones, around four fifths of them present only once. The CDR3 totals 13 residues. V was shortened by 5 bases and J by 5 bases, with 15 bases between the two germline ends. CDR1 is GTSNPN and CDR2 is SVGIG in the germline V gene (reference sequence). The material sequenced was peripheral blood. The receptor comes from a woman between 50 and 59 years old with active or convalescent COVID-19. The V gene is TRBV30, the J gene TRBJ1-1; perhaps TRBD1 as D (6 bases). The CDR3 DNA sequence: TGTGCCTGGGCACACACAGGGAGAACTGAAGCTTTCTTT. Translating gives CAWAHTGRTEAFF.